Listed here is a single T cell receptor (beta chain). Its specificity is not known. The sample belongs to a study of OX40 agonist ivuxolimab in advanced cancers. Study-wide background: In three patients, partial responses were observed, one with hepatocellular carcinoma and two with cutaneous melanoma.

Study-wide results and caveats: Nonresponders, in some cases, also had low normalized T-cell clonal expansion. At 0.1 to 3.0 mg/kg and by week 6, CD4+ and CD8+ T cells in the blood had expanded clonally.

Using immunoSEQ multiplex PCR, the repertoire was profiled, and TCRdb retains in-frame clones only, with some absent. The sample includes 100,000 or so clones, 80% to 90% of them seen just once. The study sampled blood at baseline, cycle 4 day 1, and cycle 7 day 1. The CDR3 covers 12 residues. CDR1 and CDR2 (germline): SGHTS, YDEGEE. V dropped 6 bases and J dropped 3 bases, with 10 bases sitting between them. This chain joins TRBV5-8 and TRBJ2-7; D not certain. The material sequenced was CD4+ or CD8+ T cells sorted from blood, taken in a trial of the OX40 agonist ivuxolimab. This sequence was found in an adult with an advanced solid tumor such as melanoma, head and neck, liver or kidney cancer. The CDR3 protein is CASTSRVYEQYF. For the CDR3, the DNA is TGTGCCAGCACCTCAAGGGTCTACGAGCAGTACTTC.